This TCR beta chain was recovered during a study of T cell clonality in common variable immunodeficiency. Patients and controls were mostly of Caucasian heritage. This clone showed up many times. The target antigen is unknown. With the read ending 3 residues before the CDR3 end, the germline J gene is used to fill in that end. Sequencing used immunoSEQ multiplex PCR; TCRdb keeps in-frame clones, though not all of them. This table holds 40,000 to 55,000 clones with no singletons; the top ten claim about 5.9%. Study-wide points: Fewer deletions and N-nucleotide insertions were reportedly seen in common variable immunodeficiency TCR beta sequences.

The CDR3 covers 14 residues. From germline, CDR1 is GTSNPN and CDR2 SVGIG (reference sequence). Sequencing input: peripheral blood mononuclear cells. The V call is TRBV30, the J call TRBJ2-2; 8 bases are a match to TRBD1. The clonotype comes from a person aged 18 to 70 in good health. The CDR3 spells CAWSSGTGTEKLFF. Incomplete CDR3 DNA: TGTGCCTGGAGTTCCGGGACAGGAACTGAAAAG.